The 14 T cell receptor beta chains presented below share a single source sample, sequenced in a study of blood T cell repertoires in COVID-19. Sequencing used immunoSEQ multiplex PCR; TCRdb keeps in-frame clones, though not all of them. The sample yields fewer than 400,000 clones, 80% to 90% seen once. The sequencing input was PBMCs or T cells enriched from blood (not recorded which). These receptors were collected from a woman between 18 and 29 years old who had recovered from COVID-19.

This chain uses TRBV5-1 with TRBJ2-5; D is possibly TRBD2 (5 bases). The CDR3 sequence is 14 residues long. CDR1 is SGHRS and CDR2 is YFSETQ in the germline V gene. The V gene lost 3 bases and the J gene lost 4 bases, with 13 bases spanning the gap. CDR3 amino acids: CASSWVREGETQYF. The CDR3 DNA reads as TGCGCCAGCAGCTGGGTCCGGGAAGGAGAGACCCAGTACTTC.

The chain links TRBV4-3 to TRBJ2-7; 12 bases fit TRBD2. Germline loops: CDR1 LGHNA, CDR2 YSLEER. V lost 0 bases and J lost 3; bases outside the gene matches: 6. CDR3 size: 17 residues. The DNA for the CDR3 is TGCGCCAGCAGCCAAGAGGTGGGACTAGCGGGTTTCTACGAGCAGTACTTC. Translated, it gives CASSQEVGLAGFYEQYF.

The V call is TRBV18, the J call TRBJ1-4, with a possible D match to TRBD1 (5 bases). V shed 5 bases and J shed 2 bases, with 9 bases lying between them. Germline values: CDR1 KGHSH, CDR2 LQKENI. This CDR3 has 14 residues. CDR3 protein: CASSMQGTNEKLFF. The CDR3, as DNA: TGTGCCAGCTCAATGCAGGGCACTAATGAAAAACTGTTTTTT.

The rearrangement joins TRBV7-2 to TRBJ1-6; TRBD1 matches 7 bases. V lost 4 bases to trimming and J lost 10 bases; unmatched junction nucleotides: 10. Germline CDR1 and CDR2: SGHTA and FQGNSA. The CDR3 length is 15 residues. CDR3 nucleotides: TGTGCCAGCAGCTATAGACAGGGCCGGCGGTCACCCCTCCACTTT. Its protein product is CASSYRQGRRSPLHF.

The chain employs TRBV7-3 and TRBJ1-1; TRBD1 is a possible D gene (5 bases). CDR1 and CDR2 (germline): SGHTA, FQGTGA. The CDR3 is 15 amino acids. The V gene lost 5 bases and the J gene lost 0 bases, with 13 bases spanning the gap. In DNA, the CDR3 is TGTGCCAGCAGCCCCCCCGGGGGACTGAACACTGAAGCTTTCTTT. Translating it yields CASSPPGGLNTEAFF.

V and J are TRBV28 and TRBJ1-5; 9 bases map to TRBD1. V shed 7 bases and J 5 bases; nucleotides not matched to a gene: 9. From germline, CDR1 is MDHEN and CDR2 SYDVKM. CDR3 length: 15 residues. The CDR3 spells CASIPLRTGDQPQHF. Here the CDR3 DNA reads TGTGCCAGCATCCCTCTGAGGACAGGGGATCAGCCCCAGCATTTT.

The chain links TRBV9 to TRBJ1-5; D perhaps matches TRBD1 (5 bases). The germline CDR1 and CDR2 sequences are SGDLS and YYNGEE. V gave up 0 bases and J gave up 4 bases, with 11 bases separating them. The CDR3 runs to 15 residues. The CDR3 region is CASSVGGGGNQPQHF. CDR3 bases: TGTGCCAGCAGCGTAGGAGGCGGGGGGAATCAGCCCCAGCATTTT.

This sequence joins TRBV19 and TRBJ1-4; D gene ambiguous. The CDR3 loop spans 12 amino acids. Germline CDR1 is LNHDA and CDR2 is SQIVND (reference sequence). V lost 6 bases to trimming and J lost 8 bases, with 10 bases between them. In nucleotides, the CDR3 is TGTGCCAGTAGGCCAGGAGGAGAAAAACTGTTTTTT. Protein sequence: CASRPGGEKLFF.

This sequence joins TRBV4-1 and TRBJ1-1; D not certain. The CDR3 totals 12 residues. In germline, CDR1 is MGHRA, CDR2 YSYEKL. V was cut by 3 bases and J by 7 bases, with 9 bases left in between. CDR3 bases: TGCGCCAGCAGCCACTCGGGGAATGAAGCTTTCTTT. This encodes CASSHSGNEAFF.

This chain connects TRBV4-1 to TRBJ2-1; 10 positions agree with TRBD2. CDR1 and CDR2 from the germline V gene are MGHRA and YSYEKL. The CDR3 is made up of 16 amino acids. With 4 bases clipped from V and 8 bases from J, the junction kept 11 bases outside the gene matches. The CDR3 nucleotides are TGCGCCAGCAGCCGAGCCTTAGCGGGGGGTATGGATGAGCAGTTCTTC. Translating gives CASSRALAGGMDEQFF.

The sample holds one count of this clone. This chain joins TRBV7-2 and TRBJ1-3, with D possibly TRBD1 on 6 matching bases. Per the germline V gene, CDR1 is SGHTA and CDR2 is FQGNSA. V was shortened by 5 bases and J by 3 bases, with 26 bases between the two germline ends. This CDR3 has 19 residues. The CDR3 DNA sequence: TGTGCCAGCAGCAACCCCAACCGACCGGGCAGGGGCCATGGAAACACCATATATTTT. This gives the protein CASSNPNRPGRGHGNTIYF.

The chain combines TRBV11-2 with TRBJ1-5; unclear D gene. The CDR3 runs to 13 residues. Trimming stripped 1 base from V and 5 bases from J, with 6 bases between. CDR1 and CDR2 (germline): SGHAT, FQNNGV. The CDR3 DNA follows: TGTGCCAGCAGCTTAGGGAGAGATCAGCCCCAGCATTTT. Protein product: CASSLGRDQPQHF.

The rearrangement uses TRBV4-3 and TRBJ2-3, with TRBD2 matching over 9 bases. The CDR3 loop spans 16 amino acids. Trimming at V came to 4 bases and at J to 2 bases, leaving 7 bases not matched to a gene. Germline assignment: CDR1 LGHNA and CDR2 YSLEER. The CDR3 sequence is CASSPLAGGTTDTQYF. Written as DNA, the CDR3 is TGCGCCAGCAGCCCTCTCGCGGGAGGGACCACAGATACGCAGTATTTT.

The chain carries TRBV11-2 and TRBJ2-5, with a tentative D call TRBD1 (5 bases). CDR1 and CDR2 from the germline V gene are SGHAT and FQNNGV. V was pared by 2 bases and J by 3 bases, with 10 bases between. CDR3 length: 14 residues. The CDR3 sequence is CASSLYQGKETQYF. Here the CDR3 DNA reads TGTGCCAGCAGCTTATACCAGGGAAAAGAGACCCAGTACTTC.